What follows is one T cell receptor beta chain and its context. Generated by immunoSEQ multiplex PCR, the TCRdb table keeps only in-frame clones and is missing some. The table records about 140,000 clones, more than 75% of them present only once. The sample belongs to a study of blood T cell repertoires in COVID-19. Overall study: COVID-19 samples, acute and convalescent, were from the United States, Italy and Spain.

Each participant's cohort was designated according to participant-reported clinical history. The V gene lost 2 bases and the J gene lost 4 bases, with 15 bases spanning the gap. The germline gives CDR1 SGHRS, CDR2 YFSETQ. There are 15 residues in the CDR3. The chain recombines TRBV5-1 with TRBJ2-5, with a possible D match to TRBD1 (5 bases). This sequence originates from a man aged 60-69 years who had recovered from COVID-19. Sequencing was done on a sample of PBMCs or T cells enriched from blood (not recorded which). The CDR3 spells CASSLLTGRLETQYF. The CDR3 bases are TGCGCCAGCAGCTTACTAACAGGACGCTTAGAGACCCAGTACTTC. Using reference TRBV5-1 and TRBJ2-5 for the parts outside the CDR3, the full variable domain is KAGVTQTPRYLIKTRGQQVTLSCSPISGHRSVSWYQQTPGQGLQFLFEYFSETQRNKGNFPGRFSGRQFSNSRSEMNVSTLELGDSALYLCASSLLTGRLETQYFGPGTRLLVL.